Presented here are 6 T cell receptor beta chains from one specimen sequenced in a study of T-cell memory formation after mild COVID-19. TCRdb used MiXCR to reprocess the 5' RACE reads, holding one entry per CDR3 protein. The sample includes 250,000 to 400,000 distinct CDR3 sequences, roughly an eighth seen only once; the top ten take approximately 22%. The sample was PBMCs or a T cell subset sorted from them (not recorded which). All receptors derive from a man aged 18 to 30 who had mild COVID-19 (a few samples of this study predate the infection). Cell type and time point are not known.

Details on this clonotype: With a much larger clone just one base away, this may be a read error. This rearrangement joins TRBV13 to TRBJ2-2; D unresolved. The CDR3 extends over 13 amino acids. Trimming shortened V by 5 bases and J by 3 bases, and 7 bases separated the two germline ends. CDR1 PRHDT and CDR2 FYEKMQ come from the germline V gene (reference sequence). The CDR3 sequence: CASSPPDTGELFF. In DNA form, the CDR3 reads TGTGCCAGCAGCCCCCCGGACACCGGGGAGCTGTTTTTT.

This clonotype was detected only a few times. V is TRBV20-1 and J is TRBJ2-2; D may be TRBD1 or TRBD2 (5 bases each). The ends were cut back, 7 bases at V and 0 bases at J, with 18 bases in the middle. Germline V gives CDR1 DFQATT, CDR2 SNEGSKA (reference sequence). This CDR3 has 16 amino acids. The CDR3 coding sequence is TGCAGTGTTGTCCGGGACGGACACACGAACACCGGGGAGCTGTTTTTT. Protein sequence: CSVVRDGHTNTGELFF.

The table lists this clonotype with a few counts. The CDR3, as DNA: TGTGCCAGCAGCTTGGGAACGGGGGGGGAAAGCACAGATACGCAGTATTTT. Protein sequence: CASSLGTGGESTDTQYF. The chain uses TRBV11-2 and TRBJ2-3; 8 nucleotides agree with TRBD2. V lost 3 bases and J lost 0; bases outside the gene matches: 8. The CDR3 runs to 17 residues. Germline assignment: CDR1 SGHAT and CDR2 FQNNGV.

The J gene is TRBJ1-1, the V gene TRBV6-2 or TRBV6-3; D not certain. Germline CDR1 is MNHEY and CDR2 is SVGEGT. V was shortened by 2 bases and J by 0 bases, with 4 bases between the two germline ends. CDR3 length: 13 residues. CDR3 protein: CASSYGMNTEAFF. In DNA, the CDR3 is TGTGCCAGCAGTTACGGGATGAACACTGAAGCTTTCTTT.

In this sample, this clonotype turned up many times. This chain connects TRBV5-5 to TRBJ2-1, with a possible D match to TRBD1 (5 bases). Germline assignment: CDR1 SGHKS and CDR2 YYEKEE (reference sequence). This CDR3 comprises 13 residues. Trimming took off 1 base at V and 5 bases at J, with 7 bases between the two ends. CDR3 protein: CASSLRRDNEQFF. CDR3 DNA: TGTGCCAGCAGCTTGCGCAGGGACAATGAGCAGTTCTTC.

This clonotype was found many times. This rearrangement joins TRBV4-2 to TRBJ1-1; D may be TRBD1 (5 bases). Trimming removed 1 base at V and 5 bases at J, with 8 bases between. CDR3 length equals 13 residues. The germline V gene encodes CDR1 LGHNA and CDR2 YNFKEQ. CDR3 sequence reads: CASSQVGGTEAFF. The CDR3 region has the DNA TGTGCCAGCAGCCAAGTTGGGGGGACTGAAGCTTTCTTT.